Listed below are T cell receptor beta chains from one sample, sequenced in a study of siplizumab effects on memory and regulatory T cells. TCRdb keeps only in-frame clones here, not all; method: immunoSEQ multiplex PCR. Altogether approximately 82,000 clones are present, about 87% being singletons, with the ten largest covering 1.5%. Sequencing input: Tregs sorted from blood. These receptors were collected from a human donor in good health. Both conserved end residues are part of each CDR3. The D gene is left open where the match is weak. Size is omitted from some rows. Given values are once, few, many or a class for expanded clones.

CDR3 DNA	CDR3 protein	V gene	J gene	D gene	clone size
TGTGCCAGCAGCCCGAGACAGGGGAGCTACGAGCAGTACTTC	CASSPRQGSYEQYF	TRBV9	TRBJ2-7	TRBD1	NA
TGCGCCAGCAGCGGACTAGCGTCAGAGACCCAGTACTTC	CASSGLASETQYF	TRBV5-1	TRBJ2-5	TRBD2	once
TGTGCCAGCAGCCCACAGGGGTTGGACACTGAAGCTTTCTTT	CASSPQGLDTEAFF	TRBV7-9	TRBJ1-1	TRBD1	NA
TGCGCCAGTAGGGGGCTCGGGAACATTCAGTACTTC	CASRGLGNIQYF	TRBV5-1	TRBJ2-4	TRBD1	NA
TGTGCCAGCAGCTTAGGAGGCGGGGGGGCTTACGAGCAGTACTTC	CASSLGGGGAYEQYF	TRBV7-2	TRBJ2-7	TRBD2	NA
TGCGCCAGCAGTGAGGACAGGGCCACCGGGGAGCTGTTTTTT	CASSEDRATGELFF	TRBV5-1	TRBJ2-2	TRBD1	NA
TGTGCCAGCAGCTTAGGTCTCGGCCCTGGAAACACCATATATTTT	CASSLGLGPGNTIYF	TRBV7-2	TRBJ1-3	NA	NA
TGTGCCAGAAGCTATTACGCGCCCGGGACACCACGACGAGTAGAGTACTTC	CARSYYAPGTPRRVEYF	TRBV5-3	TRBJ2-7	NA	NA
TGTGCCAGCAGCTTAAGCAGGGCGAGTGGCTACACCTTC	CASSLSRASGYTF	TRBV11-1	TRBJ1-2	NA	NA
TGCGCCAGCAGCCAAGGCGGAGGGGCGAGGATGTTTTTT	CASSQGGGARMFF	TRBV4-3	TRBJ1-4	NA	NA
TGTGCTAGTGGTTTAAGCTTCGACACCGGGGAGCTGTTTTTT	CASGLSFDTGELFF	TRBV12-5	TRBJ2-2	NA	NA
TGCAGTGCTACGGCAGGGTATGGCTACACCTTC	CSATAGYGYTF	TRBV20-1	TRBJ1-2	NA	NA
TGCGCCAGCAGAGAGTTTGGACTAGGGACGAGCACAGATACGCAGTATTTT	CASREFGLGTSTDTQYF	TRBV5-1	TRBJ2-3	TRBD2	few
TGCGCCAGCAGCCAAGATCAGGAACAGGGGAAGACTGAAGCTTTCTTT	CASSQDQEQGKTEAFF	TRBV4-1	TRBJ1-1	TRBD1	NA
TGTGCCAGCAGCGTGACGGGCACCGCCATATATTTT	CASSVTGTAIYF	TRBV9	TRBJ1-3	NA	NA
TGTGCCAGCAGCTTCGTAGGGCAGGCCCTACTCTATGGCTACACCTTC	CASSFVGQALLYGYTF	TRBV7-4	TRBJ1-2	NA	NA
TGTGCTAGTGGTGGGACAGTTACAACCTACGAGCAGTACTTC	CASGGTVTTYEQYF	TRBV12-5	TRBJ2-7	TRBD1	NA
TGTGCCAGCAGCGTACGCGTTGGGGCCCGAGAGACCCAGTACTTC	CASSVRVGARETQYF	TRBV9	TRBJ2-5	NA	NA
TGCAGCGTAGGCCAGGCCTCCTACAATGAGCAGTTCTTC	CSVGQASYNEQFF	TRBV29-1	TRBJ2-1	NA	NA
TGTGCCAGCAGTCGACGACAGGGGGCCTACGAGCAGTACTTC	CASSRRQGAYEQYF	TRBV27	TRBJ2-7	TRBD1	NA
TGTGCCTGGAGTGGGGGGGGTCAGCCCCAGCATTTT	CAWSGGGQPQHF	TRBV30	TRBJ1-5	NA	NA
TGTGCCAGCAGTCAGACAGGCTTGAGCTCCTACAATGAGCAGTTCTTC	CASSQTGLSSYNEQFF	TRBV5-5	TRBJ2-1	NA	NA
TGTGCCAGCATGGGGGAGGACTATGGCTACACCTTC	CASMGEDYGYTF	TRBV28	TRBJ1-2	NA	NA
TGTGCCAGTAGGTCTCGGGGGAACTATGGCTACACCTTC	CASRSRGNYGYTF	TRBV19	TRBJ1-2	NA	NA
TGTGCCTGGAGCGAAACCCTAGGGTTCAGTGAGACCCAGTACTTC	CAWSETLGFSETQYF	TRBV30	TRBJ2-5	NA	NA
TGCGCCAGCAGTTCTAATCGACAGGGCACGAAGACCCAGTACTTC	CASSSNRQGTKTQYF	TRBV5-1	TRBJ2-5	TRBD1	NA
TGCAGTTCGGGTCCAGGCGATGGAGCTTTCTTT	CSSGPGDGAFF	TRBV20-1	TRBJ1-1	NA	NA
TGCAGCGTTGACGGAGGGCGATTCGACTATGGCTACACCTTC	CSVDGGRFDYGYTF	TRBV29-1	TRBJ1-2	NA	NA
TGCAGTGCCCTACGAAACACTGAAGCTTTCTTT	CSALRNTEAFF	TRBV20-1	TRBJ1-1	NA	once
TGTGCCAGCAGCCAAGATAAGTGGACGGGGGGCAATGAGCAGTTCTTC	CASSQDKWTGGNEQFF	TRBV4-2	TRBJ2-1	TRBD2	NA
TGCGCCAGCAGTTCAGGACAGGGACCTTACAATGAGCAGTTCTTC	CASSSGQGPYNEQFF	TRBV4-1	TRBJ2-1	TRBD1	NA
TGTGCCAGTAGTATAGATCCAGGGAACGAGCAGTACTTC	CASSIDPGNEQYF	TRBV19	TRBJ2-7	NA	NA
TGTGCCAGCAGTGGCGCCTATGGCTACACCTTC	CASSGAYGYTF	TRBV6-1	TRBJ1-2	NA	NA
TGTGCCAGCAGAACCGGGCGGGGGACGCAGTATTTT	CASRTGRGTQYF	TRBV6-5	TRBJ2-3	TRBD2	NA
TGCGCCAGCAGCCCGGGGCAGGCCCTCACCTACGAGCAGTACTTC	CASSPGQALTYEQYF	TRBV5-1	TRBJ2-7	NA	NA
TGTGCCATCAGTGAGTCACCGGAGACCCAGTACTTC	CAISESPETQYF	TRBV10-3	TRBJ2-5	NA	NA
TGTGCCAGCAGCTGGAGGACGGCAGTAGCCAAAAACATTCAGTACTTC	CASSWRTAVAKNIQYF	TRBV5-5	TRBJ2-4	NA	NA
TGCGCCAGCAGCCAAGACCCACGGCAGACTGAGCAGTTCTTC	CASSQDPRQTEQFF	TRBV4-1	TRBJ2-1	NA	NA
TGTGCCAGCAGCTTAGGAGGGACAGGGGCAGATACGCAGTATTTT	CASSLGGTGADTQYF	TRBV7-2	TRBJ2-3	TRBD1	NA
TGTGCCAGCAGCTGGGGCGGCCAGGGGGGAATCTACGAGCAGTACTTC	CASSWGGQGGIYEQYF	TRBV5-6	TRBJ2-7	NA	NA
TGCGCCAGCAGTGACCCCAGACAGAGCACAGATACGCAGTATTTT	CASSDPRQSTDTQYF	TRBV10-1	TRBJ2-3	NA	NA
TGTGCCAGCAGCGCGAGGGGAACGGGACAGATGAATTCACCCCTCCACTTT	CASSARGTGQMNSPLHF	TRBV9	TRBJ1-6	TRBD1	once
TGCGCCAGCAGCCAAGACCTCCGGACTAGAGCTCCAGATACGCAGTATTTT	CASSQDLRTRAPDTQYF	TRBV4-3	TRBJ2-3	TRBD2	NA
TGTGCCAGTAGTAGCGTTGGGGGGAATCAGCCCCAGCATTTT	CASSSVGGNQPQHF	TRBV19	TRBJ1-5	NA	NA
TGTGCCAGCAGCTTGGGCGGCGGGGGAGTCACAGATACGCAGTATTTT	CASSLGGGGVTDTQYF	TRBV7-6	TRBJ2-3	TRBD2	NA
TGTGCCAGCAGCTTAGGGACAGGAGTAAACACTGAAGCTTTCTTT	CASSLGTGVNTEAFF	TRBV7-3	TRBJ1-1	TRBD1	NA
TGTGCCAGCAGCATTACAGGGGGTAATTCACCCCTCCACTTT	CASSITGGNSPLHF	TRBV5-5	TRBJ1-6	TRBD1	NA
TGTGCCAGCAGCTTGGGACCCCTCTACGAGCAGTACTTC	CASSLGPLYEQYF	TRBV7-2	TRBJ2-7	NA	NA
TGCAGCACTTGGGGGAACACTGAAGCTTTCTTT	CSTWGNTEAFF	TRBV20-1	TRBJ1-1	NA	few
TGTGCCAGCTCATTACGAGACAACCTACTGGGGACCGGGGAGCTGTTTTTT	CASSLRDNLLGTGELFF	TRBV18	TRBJ2-2	NA	NA
TGTGCCAGCAGCGTAGCGGGGCTCCCGCGCAGTGAGCAGTTCTTC	CASSVAGLPRSEQFF	TRBV9	TRBJ2-1	NA	NA
TGTGCCATCAGTGAAGCCGGGGAGCAGTACTTC	CAISEAGEQYF	TRBV10-3	TRBJ2-7	NA	few
TGTGCCAGCTCAGCAACCTTCCGGGAGACTTACTTCTATGGCTACACCTTC	CASSATFRETYFYGYTF	TRBV18	TRBJ1-2	NA	NA
TGTGCCAGCTCACCACCTAACTCTGGAAACACCATATATTTT	CASSPPNSGNTIYF	TRBV18	TRBJ1-3	NA	few
TGCAGGCTGCCCCCCTCAGGGGGCACGAAGAGGGATGAAAAACTGTTTTTT	CRLPPSGGTKRDEKLFF	TRBV29-1	TRBJ1-4	TRBD1	NA
TGTGCCAGCAGTTCGACAGCCCAGAATGAGCAGTTCTTC	CASSSTAQNEQFF	TRBV28	TRBJ2-1	NA	NA
TGCGCCAGCAGCTTGGGGCGGCTAAATCAAGTACTGTTTTTT	CASSLGRLNQVLFF	TRBV5-1	TRBJ1-4	NA	NA
TGTGCCAGCAGCAAACGGAGAAAAAGCTCCTACAATGAGCAGTTCTTC	CASSKRRKSSYNEQFF	TRBV9	TRBJ2-1	NA	NA
TGTGCCAGCAGTGAACCCCAGGGGTACCACGAGCAGTACTTC	CASSEPQGYHEQYF	TRBV2	TRBJ2-7	NA	NA
TGCGCCAGCAGCGCCCTAGCGGGGGGGTTAAAGGAGCAGTTCTTC	CASSALAGGLKEQFF	TRBV4-1	TRBJ2-1	TRBD2	NA